The entry below describes one T cell receptor beta chain. These data come from a study of blood T cell repertoires in COVID-19. Whole-study context: From the United States, Italy and Spain came samples of acute and convalescent COVID-19. Sample material is recorded as cDNA or gDNA derived from T cells, B-cell-depleted T cells, or PBMCs.

In the original workflow: It was from reference gene primer amplification that nucleated cell counts were estimated. TCRdb keeps only in-frame clones here, not all; method: immunoSEQ multiplex PCR. Clonal size and the V and J genes are those of that table, whereas D and trimming came from the DNA. The sample holds just over 95,000 clones, around 80% seen once. The sequenced material came from peripheral blood. The source of this sequence is an elderly man with acute or convalescent COVID-19.

CDR3 amino acids: CASSYRVGNSPLHF. In DNA, the CDR3 is TGTGCCAGCAGTTACAGGGTGGGGAATTCACCCCTCCACTTT. V is TRBV28 and J is TRBJ1-6; maybe TRBD1 (6 bases). V was pared by 4 bases and J by 7 bases, with 11 bases between. Germline V gene sequence: CDR1 MDHEN, CDR2 SYDVKM. There are 14 residues in the CDR3.